This is a list of T cell receptor beta chains from one sample in a study of T cells in Graves' hyperthyroidism and ophthalmopathy. TCRdb redid the calling of the multiplex PCR reads with MiXCR, one entry per CDR3 protein. The top ten hold more than 20% of the sample, which has 400,000 to 600,000 distinct CDR3 sequences, less than 25% seen once. Sequencing was carried out using blood. The receptors originated from a man between 18 and 35 years old with Graves' hyperthyroidism. The CDR3 runs from the conserved cysteine through the conserved F or W. The D gene is left open where the match is weak. Rows may omit the clone size; those that give it use once, few, many or a size class.

V gene	J gene	clone size	D gene	CDR3 protein	CDR3 DNA
TRBV30	TRBJ1-1	many	.	CAYRRGGTTEAFF	TGTGCCTATCGTCGGGGGGGAACCACTGAAGCTTTCTTT
TRBV15	TRBJ1-1	many	.	CATSRGGDTEAFF	TGTGCCACCAGCAGAGGAGGGGACACTGAAGCTTTCTTT
TRBV11-2	TRBJ2-7	many	TRBD2	CASRSGGSYEQYF	TGTGCCAGCAGGTCGGGGGGATCCTACGAGCAGTACTTC
TRBV6-1	TRBJ2-7	.	TRBD2	CAGGGGYEQYF	TGTGCCGGGGGGGGAGGCTACGAGCAGTACTTC
TRBV12-3/TRBV12-4	TRBJ2-5	few	.	CASSAGVANQETQYF	TGTGCCAGCAGTGCAGGGGTTGCGAACCAAGAGACCCAGTACTTC
TRBV20-1	TRBJ2-5	.	.	CSANEGSSGPKTQYF	TGCAGTGCCAATGAGGGGAGCAGCGGTCCGAAGACCCAGTACTTC
TRBV11-2	TRBJ2-2	many	.	CAVYGAANTGELFF	TGTGCCGTTTACGGGGCGGCGAACACCGGGGAGCTGTTTTTT
TRBV27	TRBJ1-3	many	.	CASSSESGAGNTIYF	TGTGCCAGCAGCAGCGAAAGTGGGGCTGGAAACACCATATATTTT
TRBV6-2/TRBV6-3	TRBJ1-2	.	.	CASGRGFGSYGYTF	TGTGCCAGCGGCCGGGGATTTGGGTCCTATGGCTACACCTTC
TRBV2	TRBJ1-5	.	TRBD1	CASSEMGQGTEPQHF	TGTGCCAGCAGTGAAATGGGACAGGGGACGGAGCCCCAGCATTTT
TRBV29-1	TRBJ2-5	.	TRBD1	CSVGWTGVRGETQYF	TGCAGCGTTGGCTGGACAGGGGTCAGGGGGGAGACCCAGTACTTC
TRBV15	TRBJ2-7	few	.	CAICRDLRLGGAYEQYF	TGTGCCATCTGCAGAGATTTGAGGCTGGGGGGCGCCTACGAGCAGTACTTC
TRBV12-3/TRBV12-4	TRBJ2-7	many	.	CASSFEGGTYEQYF	TGTGCCAGCAGTTTTGAGGGCGGCACCTACGAGCAGTACTTC
TRBV20-1	TRBJ2-7	.	.	CSATGPEWEQYF	TGCAGTGCTACAGGGCCAGAATGGGAGCAGTACTTC
TRBV7-9	TRBJ2-7	.	TRBD1	CASSLQDRPYEQYF	TGTGCCAGCAGCCTACAGGACAGGCCTTACGAGCAGTACTTC
TRBV3-1	TRBJ1-2	.	.	CASSQDLNPETIYGYTF	TGTGCCAGCAGCCAAGATCTCAATCCAGAAACTATTTATGGCTACACCTTC
TRBV9	TRBJ1-2	many	.	CASSPIGVGGYTF	TGTGCCAGCAGTCCCATCGGGGTGGGTGGCTACACCTTC
TRBV12-3/TRBV12-4	TRBJ2-7	many	.	CASRASGGTYEQYF	TGTGCCAGCAGGGCCTCGGGCGGAACTTACGAGCAGTACTTC
TRBV12-3/TRBV12-4	TRBJ2-7	many	.	CASGNYEQYF	TGTGCCAGTGGGAACTACGAGCAGTACTTC
TRBV30	TRBJ1-1	many	.	CAWGGAYNTEAFF	TGTGCCTGGGGGGGGGCTTACAACACTGAAGCTTTCTTT
TRBV20-1	TRBJ2-7	.	.	CSARGEGAAYEQYF	TGCAGTGCTAGAGGGGAGGGGGCGGCGTACGAGCAGTACTTC
TRBV20-1	TRBJ1-1	few	.	CSASTDPMNTEAFF	TGCAGTGCTAGTACGGACCCTATGAACACTGAAGCTTTCTTT
TRBV30	TRBJ1-2	few	.	CALGPGGLGGYTF	TGTGCCCTAGGGCCCGGAGGGCTTGGTGGCTACACCTTC
TRBV28	TRBJ2-2	.	.	CASSSPRQDTGELFF	TGTGCCAGCAGTTCCCCCCGGCAGGACACCGGGGAGCTGTTTTTT
TRBV6-5	TRBJ1-1	many	.	CASSPNQDAEAFF	TGTGCCAGCAGTCCGAACCAAGACGCTGAAGCTTTCTTT
TRBV5-4	TRBJ2-5	many	TRBD1	CASSLSTGGRQETQYF	TGTGCCAGCAGCTTGAGCACAGGGGGAAGACAAGAGACCCAGTACTTC
TRBV10-3	TRBJ2-7	few	TRBD1	CAIRFRDRGLDEQYF	TGTGCCATCAGATTCCGGGACAGGGGGCTGGACGAGCAGTACTTC
TRBV28	TRBJ2-7	few	.	CASRVADWDEQYF	TGTGCCAGCAGAGTCGCGGATTGGGACGAGCAGTACTTC